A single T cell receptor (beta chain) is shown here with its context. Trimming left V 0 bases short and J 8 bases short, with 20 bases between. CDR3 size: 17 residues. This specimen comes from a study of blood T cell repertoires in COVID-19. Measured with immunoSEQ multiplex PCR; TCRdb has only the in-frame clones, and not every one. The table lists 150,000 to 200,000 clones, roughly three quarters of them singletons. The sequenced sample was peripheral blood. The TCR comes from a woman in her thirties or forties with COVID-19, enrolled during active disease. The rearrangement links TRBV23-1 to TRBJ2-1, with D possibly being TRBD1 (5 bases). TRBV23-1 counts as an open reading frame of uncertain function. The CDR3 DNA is TGCGCCAGCAGTCAATCGATCGCAGTCCAGGGTTCCGATGAGCAGTTCTTC. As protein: CASSQSIAVQGSDEQFF.